The 10 T cell receptor beta chains in this list originate from one sample, sequenced in a study of blood T cells in healthy people across ages. Using a J-beta primer mix together with a sample-barcoded 5' primer, a second PCR was run for roughly 7 to 11 cycles. TCRdb processed the 5' RACE reads anew with MiXCR; each CDR3 protein has one entry. The sample has fewer than 800,000 distinct CDR3 sequences, 32% seen once. The specimen sequenced was blood. Receptor source: a woman older than 75 in good health.

The rearrangement uses TRBV7-9 and TRBJ2-5, with 7 bases matching TRBD2. This CDR3 is built from 17 residues. Germline assignment: CDR1 SEHNR and CDR2 FQNEAQ (reference sequence). With V trimmed by 5 bases and J by 5 bases, 17 bases remained unmatched. The CDR3 loop is CASSAPGGRGFRETQYF. The CDR3 bases are TGTGCCAGCAGCGCCCCTGGCGGGAGAGGGTTCAGGGAGACCCAGTACTTC.

A few counts support this clonotype. The CDR3 loop reads CASSYSYPRSTEAFF. The CDR3 nucleotides are TGTGCCAGCAGTTACAGTTACCCCCGGTCCACTGAAGCTTTCTTT. This rearrangement joins TRBV6-2 or TRBV6-3 to TRBJ1-1, with D unclear. V lost 2 bases and J lost 4, with 14 bases in between. CDR1 and CDR2 (germline): MNHEY, SVGEGT. CDR3 length equals 15 residues.

This clonotype was detected a few times. This chain links TRBV7-2 with TRBJ1-5; weak D call: TRBD1 (5 bases). V was clipped by 5 bases and J by 5 bases, with 13 bases between them. CDR1 SGHTA and CDR2 FQGNSA come from the germline V gene. The CDR3 is made up of 14 amino acids. The CDR3 region has the DNA TGTGCCAGCAGCCCCTTCCAAGGGGATCAGCCCCAGCATTTT. Translation: CASSPFQGDQPQHF. The complete variable domain, with remaining parts taken from reference TRBV7-2 and TRBJ1-5, reads GAGVSQSPSNKVTEKGKDVELRCDPISGHTALYWYRQSLGQGLEFLIYFQGNSAPDKSGLPSDRFSAERTGGSVSTLTIQRTQQEDSAVYLCASSPFQGDQPQHFGDGTRLSIL.

Ten or more counts support this clonotype. The chain carries TRBV9 and TRBJ2-1; D ambiguous. This CDR3 is built from 15 residues. Looked up from germline, CDR1 is SGDLS and CDR2 is YYNGEE. The V end lost 0 bases, the J end lost 7 bases, and 14 bases lay between the germline ends. The CDR3 spells CASSVGDRVRNEQFF. CDR3 DNA: TGTGCCAGCAGCGTAGGAGATAGGGTTCGGAATGAGCAGTTCTTC.

This clonotype has just one count. This chain joins TRBV7-2 and TRBJ2-7, with 13 bases identical to TRBD2. The CDR3 covers 17 residues. V gave up 5 bases and J gave up 1 base; unmatched junction bases: 8. Germline loops: CDR1 SGHTA, CDR2 FQGNSA. The CDR3 here is CASSPQGLAGYSYEQYF. Here the CDR3 DNA reads TGTGCCAGCAGCCCCCAGGGACTAGCGGGATATTCCTACGAGCAGTACTTC.

As to this clonotype: A read error may produce the germline difference seen at one junction end. The chain combines TRBV27 with TRBJ1-5; 7 bases map to TRBD1. Germline V gene lookup returns CDR1 MNHEY and CDR2 SMNVEV (reference sequence). The CDR3 extends over 13 amino acids. CDR3 amino acids: CASSLGRGQPRHF. The CDR3 DNA reads as TGTGCCAGCAGTTTGGGGCGGGGACAGCCCCGGCATTTT.

Many counts were recorded for this clonotype. The junction departs from the called germline gene at one end, perhaps through a read error. J is TRBJ2-7 and V is TRBV6-2 or TRBV6-3; D uncertain. The CDR3 has 13 residues. The germline gives CDR1 MNHEY, CDR2 SVGEGT. CDR3 nucleotide sequence: TGTGCCAGCAGTCACTCACTGGGTTACGAGCAGTACTTC. As protein: CASSHSLGYEQYF.

This clonotype occurred many times. The V gene is TRBV15, the J gene TRBJ2-5, with 7 bases identical to TRBD1. The J segment lost 1 base and the V segment lost 2 bases, leaving 7 bases of the junction unmatched. From germline, CDR1 is LNHNV and CDR2 YYDKDF (reference sequence). CDR3 size: 16 residues. CDR3 loop: CATSRFRTGFQETQYF. The CDR3 coding sequence is TGTGCCACCAGCAGATTCAGGACAGGATTCCAAGAGACCCAGTACTTC.

This clonotype was observed at least ten times. The V call is TRBV5-1, the J call TRBJ2-5, with 7 bases matching TRBD1. Germline V gives CDR1 SGHRS, CDR2 YFSETQ. Trimming took 7 bases from V and 4 from J; bases not matched to a gene: 10. The CDR3 loop spans 14 amino acids. The CDR3 loop reads CASGIRDSRETQYF. The CDR3 DNA reads as TGCGCCAGCGGAATCCGGGACAGTAGAGAGACCCAGTACTTC.

This clonotype was seen a few times. This sequence joins TRBV27 and TRBJ2-2, with D perhaps TRBD1 (5 bases). This CDR3 has 14 amino acids. V was clipped by 2 bases and J by 5 bases, with 9 bases between them. Per the germline V gene, CDR1 is MNHEY and CDR2 is SMNVEV (reference sequence). CDR3 nucleotides: TGTGCCAGCAGTTTAACCGACAGAACCGGGGAGCTGTTTTTT. Protein product: CASSLTDRTGELFF.